This TCR beta chain was obtained from a study of blood T cell repertoires in COVID-19. Study-wide context: T cells, B-cell-depleted T cells, or PBMCs supplied cDNA or gDNA.

The CDR3 has 13 amino acids. The V end was cut by 1 base, the J end by 2 bases, with 5 bases between. This clone was picked up one time. Produced via immunoSEQ multiplex PCR; TCRdb's table is partial and in-frame only. This sample has roughly 410,000 clones; 87% occur once, and the top ten carry about 2%. The gene calls are TRBV12-3 or TRBV12-4 and TRBJ1-1; D gene unclear. Sequencing was carried out using peripheral blood. The receptor's source is a woman in her fifties or sixties with COVID-19, enrolled during active disease. In DNA form, the CDR3 reads TGTGCCAGCAGTTTAGGCGATAACACTGAAGCTTTCTTT. As protein: CASSLGDNTEAFF.